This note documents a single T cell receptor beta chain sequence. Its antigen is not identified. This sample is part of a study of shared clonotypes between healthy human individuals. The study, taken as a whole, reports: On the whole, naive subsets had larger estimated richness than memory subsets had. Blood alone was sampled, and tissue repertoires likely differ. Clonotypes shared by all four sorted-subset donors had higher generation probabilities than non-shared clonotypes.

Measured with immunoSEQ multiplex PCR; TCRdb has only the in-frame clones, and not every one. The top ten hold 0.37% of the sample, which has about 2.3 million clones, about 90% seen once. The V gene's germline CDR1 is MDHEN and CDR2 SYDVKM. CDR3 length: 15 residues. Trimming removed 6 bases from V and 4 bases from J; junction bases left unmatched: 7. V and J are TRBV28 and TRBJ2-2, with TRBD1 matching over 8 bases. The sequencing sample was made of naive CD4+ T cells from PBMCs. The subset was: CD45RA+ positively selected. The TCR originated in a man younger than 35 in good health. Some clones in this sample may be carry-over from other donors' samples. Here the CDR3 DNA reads TGTGCCAGCAGCCGGGGACAGGCGGTCACCGGGGAGCTGTTTTTT. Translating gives CASSRGQAVTGELFF.